What follows are 28 T cell receptor beta chains derived from one specimen sequenced in a study of cytomegalovirus exposure and HLA in healthy donors. With 60 Vbeta and 13 Jbeta primers, the PCR was carried out. Sequencing was performed with immunoSEQ multiplex PCR; in TCRdb, only in-frame clones are kept and a portion is missing. The data hold 55,000 to 70,000 clones, with about 60% observed a single time. Specimen: PBMCs. The receptors stem from a woman aged 45-59 years in good health and CMV-seronegative.

This clone was picked up a small number of times. V gene TRBV6-6 combines with J gene TRBJ1-1; TRBD1 might be the D (6 bases). The V end was cut by 0 bases, the J end by 7 bases, with 9 bases between. The V gene's germline CDR1 is MNHNY and CDR2 SVGAGI (reference sequence). CDR3 size: 13 residues. The CDR3 protein is CASSYSGTNEAFF. DNA of the CDR3: TGTGCCAGCAGTTACTCGGGGACAAATGAAGCTTTCTTT.

This rearrangement joins TRBV7-9 to TRBJ1-1; D not resolved. Germline CDR1 is SEHNR and CDR2 is FQNEAQ (reference sequence). V lost 1 base and J lost 1, with 4 bases in between. There are 13 residues in the CDR3. The DNA of the CDR3 is TGTGCCAGCAGCTTAGGGCAGAACACTGAAGCTTTCTTT. Encoded protein: CASSLGQNTEAFF.

This chain links TRBV27 with TRBJ2-1; tentative D call: TRBD2 (6 bases). The CDR3 sequence is 12 residues long. V was cut by 6 bases and J by 8 bases, with 11 bases left in between. The V gene's germline CDR1 is MNHEY and CDR2 SMNVEV (reference sequence). The CDR3 DNA is TGTGCCAGCAGCCGGGGGTCATATGAGCAGTTCTTC. Its translation: CASSRGSYEQFF.

V is TRBV28 and J is TRBJ2-7; 12 bases are a match to TRBD1. Germline V gives CDR1 MDHEN, CDR2 SYDVKM. Trimming cost V 6 bases and J 3 bases; bases outside gene matches: 6. There are 15 residues in the CDR3. The CDR3 reads CASSLGTGGFYEQYF. DNA of the CDR3: TGTGCCAGCAGCCTTGGGACAGGGGGCTTCTACGAGCAGTACTTC.

This rearrangement joins TRBV5-1 to TRBJ2-2; the match to TRBD1 covers 11 bases. After removal of 6 bases from V and 3 bases from J, the junction contained 4 bases not matched to a gene. This CDR3 is 15 amino acids long. Germline CDR1 reads SGHRS; CDR2 reads YFSETQ. The DNA of the CDR3 is TGCGCCAGCAAAGGACAGGGGGCCGACACCGGGGAGCTGTTTTTT. Protein sequence: CASKGQGADTGELFF.

This clone has more than one count but fewer than ten. In DNA, the CDR3 is TGTGCCAGCAGCGTAGAGACCGGGCTGGGGGGTGAAAAACTGTTTTTT. Translating it yields CASSVETGLGGEKLFF. The V gene is TRBV9, the J gene TRBJ1-4; the D gene is possibly TRBD1 (5 bases). In germline, CDR1 is SGDLS, CDR2 YYNGEE. This CDR3 comprises 16 residues. Trimming cost V 0 bases and J 7 bases, with 16 bases left between them.

This clone was detected only once. The chain links TRBV7-6 to TRBJ1-5; weak D call: TRBD1 (5 bases). CDR1 is SGHVS, CDR2 FNYEAQ, per germline. V lost 5 bases and J lost 7, with 15 bases in between. This CDR3 region has 14 residues. This CDR3 reads CASSPSGGNQPQHF. The CDR3 coding sequence is TGTGCCAGCAGCCCAAGTGGGGGGAACCAGCCCCAGCATTTT.

The V call is TRBV6-5, the J call TRBJ2-6; TRBD1 is a possible D gene (5 bases). The CDR3 loop spans 16 amino acids. Germline lookup yields CDR1 MNHEY and CDR2 SVGAGI. Trimming stripped 0 bases from V and 1 base from J, with 7 bases between. CDR3 coding DNA: TGTGCCAGCAGTTACTCGGGGCAGTCTGGGGCCAACGTCCTGACTTTC. Translating it yields CASSYSGQSGANVLTF.

The chain couples TRBV10-2 to TRBJ2-1; TRBD2 aligns across 9 bases. The CDR3 totals 15 residues. Trimming took 4 bases from V and 3 from J; bases not matched to a gene: 4. CDR1 and CDR2 from the germline V gene are WSHSY and SAAADI. The CDR3 protein is CASSGAGGYYNEQFF. The CDR3 DNA reads TGCGCCAGCAGTGGAGCGGGAGGATACTACAATGAGCAGTTCTTC.

In DNA, the CDR3 is TGCGCCAGCAGCCGGGACTACAACAGGGTCGACTCTGGAAACACCATATATTTT. This codes for CASSRDYNRVDSGNTIYF. J is TRBJ1-3 and V is TRBV5-1, with D possibly TRBD1 on 6 matching bases. Germline V CDR1 and CDR2: SGHRS, YFSETQ. The CDR3 contains 18 residues. The V end lost 4 bases, the J end lost 0 bases, and 20 bases lay between the germline ends.

V usage is TRBV2 and J usage is TRBJ2-5; 11 bases are shared with TRBD2. The CDR3 extends over 15 amino acids. J lost 7 bases, V lost 6 bases, and 10 bases had no gene match. Germline CDR1 is SNHLY and CDR2 is FYNNEI. The CDR3 spells CASRGGLAADGTQYF. DNA for the CDR3: TGTGCCAGCAGAGGGGGACTAGCGGCCGATGGGACCCAGTACTTC.

In its sample, this clone was seen once. V and J are TRBV9 and TRBJ2-1; tentative D call: TRBD2 (5 bases). Between the trimmed V and J ends, which lost 0 bases and 2 bases, there was a span of 12 bases. Germline V gives CDR1 SGDLS, CDR2 YYNGEE. The CDR3 runs to 16 residues. CDR3 sequence reads: CASSVVSAATYNEQFF. The CDR3 nucleotides read TGTGCCAGCAGCGTAGTATCAGCGGCTACCTACAATGAGCAGTTCTTC.

This clone was observed a single time. The junction differs from germline at one of its ends, possibly a read error. This chain uses TRBV11-3 with TRBJ1-1; weak D call: TRBD1 (6 bases). Germline CDR1 is SGHNT and CDR2 is YENEEA. The CDR3 runs to 14 residues. The CDR3 sequence: CASSVQGLNTEAFF. CDR3 sequence (DNA): TGTGCCAGCAGCGTCCAGGGGTTGAATACTGAAGCTTTCTTT. Filled out from reference TRBV11-3 and TRBJ1-1, the complete variable domain reads EAGVVQSPRYKIIEKKQPVAFWCNPISGHNTLYWYLQNLGQGPELLIRYENEEAVDDSQLPKDRFSAERLKGVDSTLKIQPAELGDSAVYLCASSVQGLNTEAFFGQGTRLTVV.

J is TRBJ1-1 and V is TRBV29-1, with 8 bases identical to TRBD1. J gave up 1 base and V 6 bases, and 7 bases lay outside the gene matches. The CDR3 has 14 amino acids. CDR1 SQVTM and CDR2 ANQGSEA come from the germline V gene. CDR3: CSVRQGRPNTEAFF. CDR3 DNA: TGCAGCGTCAGACAGGGGCGACCGAACACTGAAGCTTTCTTT.

The chain is built from TRBV2 and TRBJ2-2; TRBD1 agrees at 9 bases. Trimming cost V 1 base and J 6 bases; bases outside gene matches: 0. The germline gives CDR1 SNHLY, CDR2 FYNNEI. The CDR3 loop spans 14 amino acids. CDR3 nucleotide sequence: TGTGCCAGCAGTGAAGGGACAGGGGCCGGGGAGCTGTTTTTT. Residues: CASSEGTGAGELFF.

J is TRBJ1-2 and V is TRBV5-6; 11 nucleotides align to TRBD1. CDR1 is SGHDT and CDR2 is YYEEEE in the germline V gene. The V and J ends lost 0 bases and 6 bases, in that order; junction bases with no gene match: 4. The CDR3 extends over 15 amino acids. In DNA, the CDR3 is TGTGCCAGCAGCTTGGTGGACAGGGGGCTCCATGGCTACACCTTC. This translates into CASSLVDRGLHGYTF.

The chain couples TRBV28 to TRBJ2-5; 7 nucleotides align to TRBD1. The trim removed 6 bases at V and 2 bases at J, leaving 3 bases unmatched. Per the germline V gene, CDR1 is MDHEN and CDR2 is SYDVKM. The CDR3 is made up of 13 amino acids. CDR3 DNA sequence: TGTGCCAGCAGGGGACAGATACAAGAGACCCAGTACTTC. This gives the protein CASRGQIQETQYF.

This clone was seen a handful of times. The CDR3 coding sequence is TGTGCCAGCAGCCTGTCCCGGGGGGGCTACGAGCAGTACTTC. As protein: CASSLSRGGYEQYF. This rearrangement joins TRBV7-9 to TRBJ2-7, with 8 nucleotides matching TRBD2. The V gene's germline CDR1 is SEHNR and CDR2 FQNEAQ (reference sequence). The CDR3 runs to 14 residues. The V segment lost 5 bases and the J segment 3 bases; nucleotides outside the gene matches: 6.

J is TRBJ1-2 and V is TRBV14, with TRBD1 matching over 7 bases. Trimming removed 0 bases from V and 4 bases from J; junction bases left unmatched: 2. This CDR3 is built from 14 residues. Germline V gene lookup returns CDR1 SGHDN and CDR2 FVKESK. The CDR3 loop is CASSQDSGGYGYTF. The CDR3 nucleotides are TGTGCCAGCAGCCAAGACTCAGGGGGCTATGGCTACACCTTC.

This CDR3 is CASSLARASYEQYF. The CDR3 nucleotides read TGTGCCAGCAGCTTAGCGAGGGCGTCCTACGAGCAGTACTTC. The genes are TRBV7-9 and TRBJ2-7, with a weak D call TRBD2 (5 bases). The CDR3 covers 14 residues. V was trimmed by 0 bases and J by 1 base, leaving 7 bases between them. Germline V gene sequence: CDR1 SEHNR, CDR2 FQNEAQ (reference sequence).

Only a few counts were recorded for this clone. V gene TRBV7-8 combines with J gene TRBJ1-5, with TRBD1 as a possible D gene (6 bases). Per germline, CDR1 SGHVS and CDR2 FQNEAQ. This CDR3 contains 16 residues. Trimming shortened V by 5 bases and J by 5 bases, and 19 bases separated the two germline ends. The chain's CDR3 is CASSPLPPGAYQPQHF. The CDR3 DNA follows: TGTGCCAGCAGCCCTCTCCCACCAGGGGCCTATCAGCCCCAGCATTTT.

The V and J genes are TRBV7-2 and TRBJ2-5; 8 nucleotides match TRBD2. CDR1 and CDR2 from the germline V gene are SGHTA and FQGNSA. This CDR3 comprises 15 residues. The junction had 7 bases not matched to a gene; V was cut back by 2 bases and J by 5 bases. The CDR3 sequence is CASSLSLGLAETQYF. Written as DNA, the CDR3 is TGTGCCAGCAGCTTATCCCTAGGACTAGCCGAGACCCAGTACTTC.

This rearrangement joins TRBV11-3 to TRBJ1-4; 9 bases map to TRBD1. This CDR3 has 15 amino acids. V trimming: 4 bases; J trimming: 6 bases; junction bases outside the gene matches: 6. CDR1 and CDR2 (germline): SGHNT, YENEEA. CDR3 sequence reads: CASSSTGGSDEKLFF. In nucleotides, the CDR3 is TGTGCCAGCAGCTCAACAGGGGGCTCGGATGAAAAACTGTTTTTT.

V is TRBV5-8 and J is TRBJ1-6; no clear D. This CDR3 is 17 amino acids long. From germline, CDR1 is SGHTS and CDR2 YDEGEE. The V end lost 2 bases, the J end lost 0 bases, and 12 bases lay between the germline ends. The CDR3 bases are TGTGCCAGCAGCTTCCGCGGCCATAGCTCCTATAATTCACCCCTCCACTTT. Translating gives CASSFRGHSSYNSPLHF.

This clone was found once. The chain is built from TRBV6-1 and TRBJ1-4; weak D call: TRBD1 (5 bases). The CDR3 consists of 15 residues. The germline V and J ends were trimmed by 6 bases and 7 bases, with 18 bases remaining between them. Germline V gene lookup returns CDR1 MNHNS and CDR2 SASEGT. Written as DNA, the CDR3 is TGTGCCAGCAGCCCGAACATGGGGGGGGGTGAAAAACTGTTTTTT. Translating it yields CASSPNMGGGEKLFF.

The chain combines TRBV15 with TRBJ2-7, with 8 nucleotides matching TRBD2. J lost 2 bases, V lost 0 bases, and 3 bases had no gene match. This CDR3 spans 15 amino acids. Germline V lookup: CDR1 LNHNV, CDR2 YYDKDF (reference sequence). CDR3 protein: CATSRDLAGAYEQYF. The CDR3 coding sequence is TGTGCCACCAGCAGAGACCTAGCGGGCGCCTACGAGCAGTACTTC. Variable domain in full (rest from reference TRBV15 and TRBJ2-7): DAMVIQNPRYQVTQFGKPVTLSCSQTLNHNVMYWYQQKSSQAPKLLFHYYDKDFNNEADTPDNFQSRRPNTSFCFLDIRSPGLGDTAMYLCATSRDLAGAYEQYFGPGTRLTVT.

The chain joins TRBV19 to TRBJ2-1; 12 bases are shared with TRBD2. CDR1 and CDR2 (germline): LNHDA, SQIVND (reference sequence). This CDR3 is built from 20 residues. The junction had 14 bases not matched to a gene; V was cut back by 3 bases and J by 2 bases. CDR3 amino acids: CASSMFRGTSGPIAYNEQFF. CDR3 DNA: TGTGCCAGTAGTATGTTCCGAGGGACTAGCGGGCCCATCGCCTACAATGAGCAGTTCTTC.

The J gene is TRBJ1-2, the V gene TRBV9; the match to TRBD1 covers 7 bases. This CDR3 has 15 residues. CDR1 SGDLS and CDR2 YYNGEE come from the germline V gene. The junction had 8 bases not matched to a gene; V was cut back by 0 bases and J by 6 bases. In DNA, the CDR3 is TGTGCCAGCAGCGTAGTGTCAAGGGGGCACGATGGCTACACCTTC. Translating it yields CASSVVSRGHDGYTF.